This TCR beta chain was found in a study of PD-1 blockade in classical Hodgkin lymphoma. Study summary: Every 2 weeks, patients got 3 mg/kg intravenous nivolumab.

The repertoire was sequenced with immunoSEQ multiplex PCR; TCRdb's copy has only in-frame clones and lacks some. The sample includes tens of thousands of clones, about three quarters of them seen just once. General observations from the study: Researchers reported that CD4+ TCR diversity, though not CD8+, rose significantly by C4D1. Patients with a complete response exhibited baseline diversity comparable to newly diagnosed patients.

About this clone itself: What it binds is not known.

Germline V CDR1 and CDR2: SGHVS, FNYEAQ. Between the trimmed V and J ends, which lost 0 bases and 8 bases, there was a span of 13 bases. This CDR3 comprises 15 residues. Brentuximab vedotin exposure varied, and every patient relapsed after autologous stem cell transplantation. Starting with thawed PBMCs, CD4+ T cells were purified by magnetic negative selection. The origin of this receptor is a human donor with classical Hodgkin lymphoma. The chain links TRBV7-6 to TRBJ1-4; no definite D call. The sample here was CD4+ T cells from blood, taken at baseline. CDR3 region: CASSLASGLGEKLFF. Written as DNA, the CDR3 is TGTGCCAGCAGCTTAGCGTCGGGATTGGGGGAAAAACTGTTTTTT.